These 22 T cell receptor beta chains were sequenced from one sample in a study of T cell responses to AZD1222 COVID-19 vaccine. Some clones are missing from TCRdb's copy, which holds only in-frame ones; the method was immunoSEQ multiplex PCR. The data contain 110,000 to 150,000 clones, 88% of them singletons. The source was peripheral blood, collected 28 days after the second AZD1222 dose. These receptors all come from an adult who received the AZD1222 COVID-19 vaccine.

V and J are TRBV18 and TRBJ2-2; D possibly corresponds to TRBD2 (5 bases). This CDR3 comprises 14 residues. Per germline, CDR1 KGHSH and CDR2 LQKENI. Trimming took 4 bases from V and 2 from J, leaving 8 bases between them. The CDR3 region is CASSLRENTGELFF. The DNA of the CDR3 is TGTGCCAGCTCACTCCGGGAAAACACCGGGGAGCTGTTTTTT.

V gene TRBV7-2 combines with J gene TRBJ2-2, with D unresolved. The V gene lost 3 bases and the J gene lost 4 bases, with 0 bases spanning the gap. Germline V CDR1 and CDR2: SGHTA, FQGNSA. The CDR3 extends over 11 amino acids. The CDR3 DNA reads TGTGCCAGCAGCTTCACCGGGGAGCTGTTTTTT. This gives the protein CASSFTGELFF.

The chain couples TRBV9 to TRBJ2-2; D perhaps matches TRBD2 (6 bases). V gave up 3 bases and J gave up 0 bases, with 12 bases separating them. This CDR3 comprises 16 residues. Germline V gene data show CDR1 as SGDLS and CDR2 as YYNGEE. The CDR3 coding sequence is TGTGCCAGCAGCGCCCTACGGGACTCGAACACCGGGGAGCTGTTTTTT. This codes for CASSALRDSNTGELFF.

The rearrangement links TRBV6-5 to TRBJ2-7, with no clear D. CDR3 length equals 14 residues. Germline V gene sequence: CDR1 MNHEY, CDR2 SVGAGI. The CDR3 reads CVTAPVIDTYEQYF. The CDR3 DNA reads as TGTGTCACAGCACCAGTTATAGACACCTACGAGCAGTACTTC.

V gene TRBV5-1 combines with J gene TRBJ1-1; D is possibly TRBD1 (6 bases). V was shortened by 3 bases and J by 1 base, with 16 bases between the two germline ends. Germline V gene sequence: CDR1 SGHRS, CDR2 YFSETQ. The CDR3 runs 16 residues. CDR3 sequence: CASSSGGRVQNTEAFF. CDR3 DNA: TGCGCCAGCAGCTCGGGGGGCAGAGTACAGAACACTGAAGCTTTCTTT.

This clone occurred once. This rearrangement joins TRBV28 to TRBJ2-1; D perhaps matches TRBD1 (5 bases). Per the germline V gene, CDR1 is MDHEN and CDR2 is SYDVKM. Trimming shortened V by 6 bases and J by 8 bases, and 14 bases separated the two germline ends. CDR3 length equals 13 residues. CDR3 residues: CASRRGAEDEQFF. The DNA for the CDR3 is TGTGCCAGCAGGCGTGGGGCCGAGGATGAGCAGTTCTTC.

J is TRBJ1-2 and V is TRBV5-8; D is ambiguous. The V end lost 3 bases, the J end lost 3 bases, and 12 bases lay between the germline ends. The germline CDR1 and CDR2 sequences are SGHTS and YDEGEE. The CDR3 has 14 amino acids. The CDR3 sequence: CASSSVTDYYGYTF. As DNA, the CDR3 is TGTGCCAGCAGCTCCGTGACGGATTACTATGGCTACACCTTC.

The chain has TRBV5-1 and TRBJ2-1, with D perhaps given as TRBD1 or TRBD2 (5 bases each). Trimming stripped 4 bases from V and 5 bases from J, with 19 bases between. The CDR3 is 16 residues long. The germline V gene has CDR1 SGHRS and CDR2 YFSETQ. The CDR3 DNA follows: TGCGCCAGCAGCGCACTACCGGGACGGGGAGACAATGAGCAGTTCTTC. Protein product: CASSALPGRGDNEQFF. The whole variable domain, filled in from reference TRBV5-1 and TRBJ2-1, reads KAGVTQTPRYLIKTRGQQVTLSCSPISGHRSVSWYQQTPGQGLQFLFEYFSETQRNKGNFPGRFSGRQFSNSRSEMNVSTLELGDSALYLCASSALPGRGDNEQFFGPGTRLTVL.

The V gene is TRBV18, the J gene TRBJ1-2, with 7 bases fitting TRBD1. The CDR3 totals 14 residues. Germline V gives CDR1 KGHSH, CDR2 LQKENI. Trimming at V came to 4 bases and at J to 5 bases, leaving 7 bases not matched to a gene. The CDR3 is CASSREDRRYGYTF. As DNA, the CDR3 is TGTGCCAGCTCACGGGAGGACAGGAGGTATGGCTACACCTTC.

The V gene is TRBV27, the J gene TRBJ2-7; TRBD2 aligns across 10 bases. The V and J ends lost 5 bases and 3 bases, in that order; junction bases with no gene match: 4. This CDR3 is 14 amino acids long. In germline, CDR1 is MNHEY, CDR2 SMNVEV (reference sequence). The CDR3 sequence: CASSGASGGYEQYF. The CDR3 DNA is TGTGCCAGCAGTGGGGCTAGCGGGGGCTACGAGCAGTACTTC.

CDR3 protein: CASSFSFLRHGYTF. The CDR3 DNA reads TGTGCCAGCAGCTTTTCATTTTTAAGGCATGGCTACACCTTC. The rearrangement uses TRBV5-5 and TRBJ1-2; D not resolved. Trimming left V 2 bases short and J 6 bases short, with 14 bases between. This CDR3 comprises 14 residues. CDR1 SGHKS and CDR2 YYEKEE come from the germline V gene (reference sequence).

CDR3 in DNA: TGCGCCAGCAGCTCCGGACAGCCAGGAAACACCATATATTTT. This sequence encodes CASSSGQPGNTIYF. The chain has TRBV5-1 and TRBJ1-3; a possible D gene is TRBD1 (6 bases). Germline CDR1 is SGHRS and CDR2 is YFSETQ. Trimming stripped 3 bases from V and 4 bases from J, with 11 bases between. CDR3 length: 14 residues.

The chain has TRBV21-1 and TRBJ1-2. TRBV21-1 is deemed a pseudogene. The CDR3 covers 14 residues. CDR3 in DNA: TGTGCCAGTGGCAGCCGGGAGTCTAACTATGGCTACACCTTC. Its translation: CASGSRESNYGYTF.

As DNA, the CDR3 is TGTGCCAGCAGTTCCGGGAGCTCCTATAATTCACCCCTCCACTTT. Encoded protein: CASSSGSSYNSPLHF. The chain joins TRBV6-5 to TRBJ1-6; no clear D gene. CDR1 MNHEY and CDR2 SVGAGI come from the germline V gene. The CDR3 contains 15 residues. The ends were cut back, 4 bases at V and 0 bases at J, with 7 bases in the middle.

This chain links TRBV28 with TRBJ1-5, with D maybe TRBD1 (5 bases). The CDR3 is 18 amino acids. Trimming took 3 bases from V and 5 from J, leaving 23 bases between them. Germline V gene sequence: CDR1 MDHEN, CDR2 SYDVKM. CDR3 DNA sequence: TGTGCCAGCAGTTTCCCAAAATCTGACGACAGACCCGATCAGCCCCAGCATTTT. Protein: CASSFPKSDDRPDQPQHF.

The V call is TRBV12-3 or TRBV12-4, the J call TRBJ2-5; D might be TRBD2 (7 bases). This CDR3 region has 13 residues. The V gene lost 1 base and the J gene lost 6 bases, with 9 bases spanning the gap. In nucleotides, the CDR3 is TGTGCCAGCAGTTTAGGGGGGGGCAAGACCCAGTACTTC. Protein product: CASSLGGGKTQYF.

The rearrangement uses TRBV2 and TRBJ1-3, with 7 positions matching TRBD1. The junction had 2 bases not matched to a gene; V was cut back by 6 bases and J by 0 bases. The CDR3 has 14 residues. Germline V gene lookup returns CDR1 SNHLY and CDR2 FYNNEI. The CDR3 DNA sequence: TGTGCCAGCAGCGGGACAGCCTCTGGAAACACCATATATTTT. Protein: CASSGTASGNTIYF.

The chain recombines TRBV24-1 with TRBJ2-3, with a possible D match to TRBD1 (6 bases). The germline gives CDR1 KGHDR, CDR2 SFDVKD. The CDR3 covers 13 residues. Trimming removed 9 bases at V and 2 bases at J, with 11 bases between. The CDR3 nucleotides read TGTGCCACCGGACAGATTGACACAGATACGCAGTATTTT. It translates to CATGQIDTDTQYF.

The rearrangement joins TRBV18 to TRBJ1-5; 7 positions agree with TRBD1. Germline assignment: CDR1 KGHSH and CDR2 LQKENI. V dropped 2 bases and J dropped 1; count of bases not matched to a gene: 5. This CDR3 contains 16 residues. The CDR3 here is CASSPRQTGSNQPQHF. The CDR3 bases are TGTGCCAGCTCACCAAGGCAGACAGGGAGCAATCAGCCCCAGCATTTT.

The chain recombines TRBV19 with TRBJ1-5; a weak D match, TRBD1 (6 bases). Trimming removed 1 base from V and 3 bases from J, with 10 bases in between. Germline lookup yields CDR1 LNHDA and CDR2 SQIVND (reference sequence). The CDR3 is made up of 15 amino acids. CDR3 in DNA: TGTGCCAGTAGTATAGTAGGACAGTTCAATCAGCCCCAGCATTTT. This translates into CASSIVGQFNQPQHF.

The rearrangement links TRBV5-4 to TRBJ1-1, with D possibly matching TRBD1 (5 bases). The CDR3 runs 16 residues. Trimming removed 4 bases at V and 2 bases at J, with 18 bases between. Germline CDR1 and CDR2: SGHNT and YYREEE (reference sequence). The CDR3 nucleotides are TGTGCCAGCAGCACCGATCCGGGTAGGGGAAACACTGAAGCTTTCTTT. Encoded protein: CASSTDPGRGNTEAFF.

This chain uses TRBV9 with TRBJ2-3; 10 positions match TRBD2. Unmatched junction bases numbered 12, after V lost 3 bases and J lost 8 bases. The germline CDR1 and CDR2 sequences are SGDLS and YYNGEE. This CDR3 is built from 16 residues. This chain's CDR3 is CASSEGASGSAGTQYF. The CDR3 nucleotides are TGTGCCAGCAGCGAGGGGGCTAGCGGGAGCGCAGGTACGCAGTATTTT.